This T cell receptor beta chain was sequenced in a study of T-cell memory formation after mild COVID-19. TCRdb re-analysed the 5' RACE reads in MiXCR, keeping a single row per CDR3 protein. Counted here are under 250,000 distinct CDR3 sequences, 27% occurring once; the ten biggest clones make up roughly an eighth. V shed 2 bases, J shed 5 bases, and the junction held 2 bases outside the gene matches. Germline CDR1 reads MNHEY; CDR2 reads SMNVEV (reference sequence). The CDR3 has 14 residues. The V gene is TRBV27, the J gene TRBJ2-5; TRBD2 matches at 10 bases. Sequenced sample: PBMCs or a T cell subset sorted from them (not recorded which). The TCR originated in an adult woman who had mild COVID-19 (a few samples of this study predate the infection). Cell type and time point are not known. CDR3 residues: CASSLLAGDETQYF. CDR3 coding DNA: TGTGCCAGCAGTTTACTAGCGGGAGATGAGACCCAGTACTTC.